These T cell receptor beta chains were read from a single sample in a study of sequential checkpoint blockade in melanoma. Only in-frame clones appear in the TCRdb table, and some are missing; sequencing was by immunoSEQ multiplex PCR. This repertoire shows 4,000 to 5,000 clones, 20% to 25% found once; its top ten account for approximately 3.7%. Specimen: tumor tissue (inferred from file names), collected from a patient given nivolumab and ipilimumab in sequence. Receptors were obtained from a human donor with melanoma. CDR3s include the opening cysteine and the closing phenylalanine or tryptophan. Fields, in order: D gene, clone size, J gene, V gene, CDR3 DNA, CDR3 protein. A D gene is named only where the DNA matches it firmly. Some rows mark clone size as missing; the rest say once, few, many or name a class of expanded clone.

d_gene: TRBD1; abundance: medium-sized; j_gene: TRBJ2-7; v_gene: TRBV9; CDR3nt: TGTGCCAGCAGCTCCAGACAGGGGGCACTAGGGGAGCAGTACTTC; CDR3aa: CASSSRQGALGEQYF
d_gene: TRBD1; abundance: once; j_gene: TRBJ1-1; v_gene: TRBV5-1; CDR3nt: TGCGCCAGCAGCTTGGGGGACTTAGGGGGCGTAAGAAACACTGAAGCTTTCTTT; CDR3aa: CASSLGDLGGVRNTEAFF
d_gene: -; abundance: -; j_gene: TRBJ1-1; v_gene: TRBV5-1; CDR3nt: TGCGCCAGCACCTTCTCTGTGGCGGGTAACACTGAAGCTTTCTTT; CDR3aa: CASTFSVAGNTEAFF
d_gene: -; abundance: -; j_gene: TRBJ2-2; v_gene: TRBV14; CDR3nt: TGTGCCAGCAGCCAAGATTTGGGGATTGCGAACACCGGGGAGCTGTTTTTT; CDR3aa: CASSQDLGIANTGELFF
d_gene: -; abundance: -; j_gene: TRBJ2-7; v_gene: TRBV5-1; CDR3nt: TGCGCCAGCAGCTTGGGGCTAACCCCCTACGAGCAGTACTTC; CDR3aa: CASSLGLTPYEQYF
d_gene: TRBD2; abundance: -; j_gene: TRBJ2-7; v_gene: TRBV18; CDR3nt: TGTGCCAGCTCACTAGGGACTAGCTACGAGCAGTACTTC; CDR3aa: CASSLGTSYEQYF
d_gene: -; abundance: -; j_gene: TRBJ2-1; v_gene: TRBV12-5; CDR3nt: TGTGCCAGCACGACAGGTAGGAATGAGCAGTTCTTC; CDR3aa: CASTTGRNEQFF
d_gene: TRBD1; abundance: -; j_gene: TRBJ2-7; v_gene: TRBV5-1; CDR3nt: TGCGCCAGCAGCACGACAGGGGGCAGCCTCGAGCAGTACTTC; CDR3aa: CASSTTGGSLEQYF
d_gene: TRBD1; abundance: many; j_gene: TRBJ2-7; v_gene: TRBV11-3; CDR3nt: TGTGCCAGCAGCCCTGGGAGGGGACAGGGAGGCAACGAGCAGTACTTC; CDR3aa: CASSPGRGQGGNEQYF
d_gene: -; abundance: few; j_gene: TRBJ2-2; v_gene: TRBV29-1; CDR3nt: TGCAGCGTTGAATTGGGCCAGGTCGACGGGGAGCTGTTTTTT; CDR3aa: CSVELGQVDGELFF
d_gene: TRBD2; abundance: few; j_gene: TRBJ2-1; v_gene: TRBV9; CDR3nt: TGTGCCAGCAGCGTCTCCGTCCCGGGGGGGGCCACCCTCAATGAGCAGTTCTTC; CDR3aa: CASSVSVPGGATLNEQFF
d_gene: -; abundance: few; j_gene: TRBJ1-1; v_gene: TRBV28; CDR3nt: TGTGCCAGCGTCAGGGGCGGGGGGAACACTGAAGCTTTCTTT; CDR3aa: CASVRGGGNTEAFF
d_gene: -; abundance: -; j_gene: TRBJ2-7; v_gene: TRBV14; CDR3nt: TGTGCCAGCAGCTTTGGGATCCGTATCTACGAGCAGTACTTC; CDR3aa: CASSFGIRIYEQYF
d_gene: -; abundance: -; j_gene: TRBJ1-5; v_gene: TRBV15; CDR3nt: TGTGCCACCAGCAGAGGAACCGGGGACTATAGCAATCAGCCCCAGCATTTT; CDR3aa: CATSRGTGDYSNQPQHF
d_gene: TRBD1; abundance: few; j_gene: TRBJ1-4; v_gene: TRBV19; CDR3nt: TGTGCCAGTAGTTATACCGGGACAGTTCATGAAAAACTGTTTTTT; CDR3aa: CASSYTGTVHEKLFF
d_gene: TRBD1; abundance: few; j_gene: TRBJ2-7; v_gene: TRBV9; CDR3nt: TGTGCCAGCAGCGTAGACCAGGGGGTAAAGGAGCAGTACTTC; CDR3aa: CASSVDQGVKEQYF
d_gene: TRBD2; abundance: -; j_gene: TRBJ2-3; v_gene: TRBV5-1; CDR3nt: TGCGCCAGCAGCTTGGCCACGGCGGGGGGGGCTTGGTATTTT; CDR3aa: CASSLATAGGAWYF
d_gene: -; abundance: large; j_gene: TRBJ1-1; v_gene: TRBV11-3; CDR3nt: TGTGCCAGCAGCTTAAGCTCTCAGGGGAACACTGAAGCTTTCTTT; CDR3aa: CASSLSSQGNTEAFF
d_gene: -; abundance: medium-sized; j_gene: TRBJ2-7; v_gene: TRBV10-3; CDR3nt: TGTGCCATCAGTGAGTCAATTGGGGCAGACGAGCAGTACTTC; CDR3aa: CAISESIGADEQYF
d_gene: TRBD1; abundance: few; j_gene: TRBJ1-1; v_gene: TRBV6-8; CDR3nt: TGTGCCAGCGTTGGGACAGGGTTCACTGAAGCTTTCTTT; CDR3aa: CASVGTGFTEAFF
d_gene: TRBD1; abundance: -; j_gene: TRBJ2-6; v_gene: TRBV19; CDR3nt: TGTGCCAGCCAGGGGGCTGGGGCCAACGTCCTGACTTTC; CDR3aa: CASQGAGANVLTF
d_gene: -; abundance: -; j_gene: TRBJ1-2; v_gene: TRBV19; CDR3nt: TGTGCCAGTAGGGACTACTATGGCTACACCTTC; CDR3aa: CASRDYYGYTF
d_gene: TRBD1; abundance: medium-sized; j_gene: TRBJ1-1; v_gene: TRBV6-8; CDR3nt: TGTGCCAGCAGTTACCCCCTATCCACAGGGGTTACTGAAGCTTTCTTT; CDR3aa: CASSYPLSTGVTEAFF
d_gene: TRBD1; abundance: -; j_gene: TRBJ2-2; v_gene: TRBV5-1; CDR3nt: TGCGCCAGCAGACGGGGACAGGGCGACGGGGAGCTGTTTTTT; CDR3aa: CASRRGQGDGELFF
d_gene: -; abundance: few; j_gene: TRBJ2-4; v_gene: TRBV10-2; CDR3nt: TGCGCCAGCGCCCGAGGGGGACTGAAACTAGCCAAAAACATTCAGTACTTC; CDR3aa: CASARGGLKLAKNIQYF
d_gene: TRBD1; abundance: -; j_gene: TRBJ1-6; v_gene: TRBV30; CDR3nt: TGTGCCTTACACAGGGGAGACTCCTATAATTCACCCCTCCACTTT; CDR3aa: CALHRGDSYNSPLHF
d_gene: TRBD1; abundance: -; j_gene: TRBJ1-4; v_gene: TRBV30; CDR3nt: TGTGCCTGGAGTGCCCAGGGGGCAGTGGAGGTTGAAAAACTGTTTTTT; CDR3aa: CAWSAQGAVEVEKLFF
d_gene: TRBD1; abundance: -; j_gene: TRBJ1-1; v_gene: TRBV19; CDR3nt: TGTGCCAGTAGTATCTTACTGACAGGGGCGAACACTGAAGCTTTCTTT; CDR3aa: CASSILLTGANTEAFF
d_gene: -; abundance: few; j_gene: TRBJ1-2; v_gene: TRBV12-5; CDR3nt: TGTGCCAGCACCTTCTACAGGGCTCCGGGCTACACCTTC; CDR3aa: CASTFYRAPGYTF
d_gene: -; abundance: -; j_gene: TRBJ1-2; v_gene: TRBV28; CDR3nt: TGTGCCAGCAGTCCAGGAACCTCAGAGGGTGCGGGGGGCGCGAGAGGCTACACCTTC; CDR3aa: CASSPGTSEGAGGARGYTF
d_gene: -; abundance: -; j_gene: TRBJ1-2; v_gene: TRBV14; CDR3nt: TGTGCCAGCAGCCACCCCAACAGCAACTATGGCTACACCTTC; CDR3aa: CASSHPNSNYGYTF
d_gene: -; abundance: -; j_gene: TRBJ2-1; v_gene: TRBV4-1; CDR3nt: TGCGCCAGCAGCCAAGACAGGGGCTCCTACAATGAGCAGTTCTTC; CDR3aa: CASSQDRGSYNEQFF
d_gene: TRBD1; abundance: few; j_gene: TRBJ1-4; v_gene: TRBV19; CDR3nt: TGTGCCAGTAGTACCACCTCGAGGGGGCGAGGAGAAAAACTGTTTTTT; CDR3aa: CASSTTSRGRGEKLFF
d_gene: -; abundance: many; j_gene: TRBJ1-2; v_gene: TRBV11-3; CDR3nt: TGTGCCAGCAGCCAGAACAGGATCACTGGATATTATGGCTACACCTTC; CDR3aa: CASSQNRITGYYGYTF
d_gene: -; abundance: medium-sized; j_gene: TRBJ1-2; v_gene: TRBV11-3; CDR3nt: TGTGCCAGCAGCTTTTCGTACGATGGGTATGGCTACACCTTC; CDR3aa: CASSFSYDGYGYTF
d_gene: TRBD2; abundance: -; j_gene: TRBJ2-7; v_gene: TRBV9; CDR3nt: TGTGCCAGCAGCCTATCTCCTCGGGGGGAGTCCTACGAGCAGTACTTC; CDR3aa: CASSLSPRGESYEQYF
d_gene: -; abundance: medium-sized; j_gene: TRBJ1-5; v_gene: TRBV6-8; CDR3nt: TGTGCCAGCAGTTACCCTGGGGGGGGAGGCAATCAGCCCCAGCATTTT; CDR3aa: CASSYPGGGGNQPQHF
d_gene: -; abundance: -; j_gene: TRBJ2-2; v_gene: TRBV9; CDR3nt: TGTGCCAGCAGCGTAGTTTGGGGCAACGGGGAGCTGTTTTTT; CDR3aa: CASSVVWGNGELFF
d_gene: -; abundance: -; j_gene: TRBJ1-1; v_gene: TRBV28; CDR3nt: TGTGCCAGCAGCCCCTCGGGACAAACCATGAACACTGAAGCTTTCTTT; CDR3aa: CASSPSGQTMNTEAFF
d_gene: -; abundance: once; j_gene: TRBJ1-3; v_gene: TRBV19; CDR3nt: TGTGCCAGTAGTACCACATGGAACTCTGGAAACACCATATATTTT; CDR3aa: CASSTTWNSGNTIYF
d_gene: -; abundance: -; j_gene: TRBJ1-4; v_gene: TRBV28; CDR3nt: TGTGCCAGCAGCTCACACGCAACTAATGAAAAACTGTTTTTT; CDR3aa: CASSSHATNEKLFF